The following is a TCR beta chain sequence with its context. Its specificity is unknown. Here immunoSEQ multiplex PCR was the method, and the copy in TCRdb shows in-frame clones only, minus some. Recorded here are over 6,500 clones, none singletons. This entry belongs to a study of T cells after posttransplantation cyclophosphamide. CDR3 size: 15 residues. Per germline, CDR1 SGHNT and CDR2 YENEEA. V lost 5 bases and J lost 10; bases outside the gene matches: 6. Treatment was busulfan-fludarabine conditioning, a marrow graft, and cyclophosphamide on days +3 and +4. Study-level results: Recipient CMV seropositivity and CMV reactivation strongly tracked TRB clonality.

The chain is built from TRBV11-3 and TRBJ2-1; 15 nucleotides agree with TRBD2. The TCR sequence derives from a male patient aged 50 to 60 who received an allogeneic stem cell transplant from an unrelated donor, was CMV-positive, and had acute GVHD only. The graft donor may be the source of some T cells. Sequencing was performed on PBMCs, taken after allogeneic stem cell transplant with posttransplant cyclophosphamide. This CDR3 reads CASSTGLAGGLEQFF. As DNA, the CDR3 is TGTGCCAGCAGCACCGGACTAGCGGGGGGGCTGGAGCAGTTCTTC.